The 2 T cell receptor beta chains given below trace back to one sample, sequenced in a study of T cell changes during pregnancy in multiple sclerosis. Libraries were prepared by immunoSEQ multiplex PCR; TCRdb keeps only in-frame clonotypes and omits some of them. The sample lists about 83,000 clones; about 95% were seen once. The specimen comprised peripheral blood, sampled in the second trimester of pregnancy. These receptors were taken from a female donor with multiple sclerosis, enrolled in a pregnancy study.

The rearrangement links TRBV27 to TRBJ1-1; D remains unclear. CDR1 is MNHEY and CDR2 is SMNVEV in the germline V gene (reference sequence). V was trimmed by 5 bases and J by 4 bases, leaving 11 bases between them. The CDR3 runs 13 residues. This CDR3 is CASSLGLGTEAFF. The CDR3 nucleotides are TGTGCCAGCAGTCTCGGACTTGGCACTGAAGCTTTCTTT.

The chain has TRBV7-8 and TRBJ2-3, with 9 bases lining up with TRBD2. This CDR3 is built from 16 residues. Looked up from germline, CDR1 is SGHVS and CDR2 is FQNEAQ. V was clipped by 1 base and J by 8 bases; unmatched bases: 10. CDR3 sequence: CASSLELAGPPGTQYF. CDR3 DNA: TGTGCCAGCAGCTTAGAACTAGCGGGCCCGCCCGGTACGCAGTATTTT.